Following are 16 T cell receptor beta chains from one sample sequenced in a study of cytomegalovirus exposure and HLA in healthy donors. Both 60 Vbeta primers and 13 Jbeta primers went into the PCR. TCRdb's copy holds only in-frame clones and misses some; the assay was immunoSEQ multiplex PCR. The sample has 170,000 or so clones, 80% seen once. The source material was PBMCs. These receptors came from a male donor in good health and CMV-seropositive.

This clone was seen only once. The chain uses TRBV28 and TRBJ2-7; D is perhaps TRBD1 (6 bases). The germline gives CDR1 MDHEN, CDR2 SYDVKM. V lost 5 bases and J lost 3, with 14 bases in between. The CDR3 totals 14 residues. CDR3 DNA: TGTGCCAGCAGTGCGACAGGAGCCCTCTACGAGCAGTACTTC. It is translated as CASSATGALYEQYF.

The rearrangement joins TRBV7-2 to TRBJ1-2, with 9 bases aligning to TRBD1. The CDR3 covers 15 residues. Per the germline V gene, CDR1 is SGHTA and CDR2 is FQGNSA. V lost 5 bases and J lost 3; bases outside the gene matches: 7. The CDR3 DNA reads TGTGCCAGCAGCCTTAGGACAGGGGAGGACTATGGCTACACCTTC. As protein: CASSLRTGEDYGYTF.

The rearrangement uses TRBV7-9 and TRBJ2-7; 7 bases are a match to TRBD2. The CDR3 is made up of 17 amino acids. Germline CDR1 reads SEHNR; CDR2 reads FQNEAQ (reference sequence). Trimming at V came to 3 bases and at J to 0 bases, leaving 11 bases not matched to a gene. The CDR3 protein is CASSLGGVTGVSYEQYF. The CDR3 DNA is TGTGCCAGCAGCTTGGGGGGGGTTACGGGAGTCTCCTACGAGCAGTACTTC.

Concerning this clone itself: A junction boundary mismatches the germline segment, possibly from a read error. Other DNA sequences in the sample encode the same CDR3. This chain joins TRBV5-8 and TRBJ1-2; no firm D call. The germline V gene encodes CDR1 SGHTS and CDR2 YDEGEE. CDR3 length: 16 residues. Here the CDR3 reads CASSLERRPGYYGYTF. As DNA, the CDR3 is TGCGCCAGCAGCTTGGAAAGAAGACCGGGATACTATGGCTACACCTTC. Looking up the rest from reference TRBV5-8 and TRBJ1-2 gives the full variable domain: EAGVTQSPTHLIKTRGQQATLRCSPISGHTSVYWYQQALGLGLQFLLWYDEGEERNRGNFPPRFSGRQFPNYSSELNVNALELEDSALYLCASSLERRPGYYGYTFGSGTRLTVV.

The sample holds one count of this clone. This sequence joins TRBV27 and TRBJ2-5; D is uncertain. Germline CDR1 MNHEY, CDR2 SMNVEV (reference sequence). The V gene lost 6 bases and the J gene lost 5 bases, with 7 bases spanning the gap. There are 11 residues in the CDR3. The CDR3 sequence: CASRRLETQYF. CDR3 nucleotides: TGTGCCAGCAGACGACTGGAGACCCAGTACTTC.

The rearrangement joins TRBV7-9 to TRBJ2-1; TRBD2 matches 13 bases. Germline CDR1 is SEHNR and CDR2 is FQNEAQ (reference sequence). After removal of 1 base from V and 7 bases from J, the junction contained 7 bases not matched to a gene. The CDR3 runs to 17 residues. CDR3 residues: CASSLETGLAGSNEQFF. For the CDR3, the DNA is TGTGCCAGCAGCTTAGAGACGGGACTAGCGGGATCTAATGAGCAGTTCTTC.

V gene TRBV6-6 combines with J gene TRBJ2-1; D might be TRBD2 (7 bases). The CDR3 contains 14 residues. Germline V CDR1 and CDR2: MNHNY, SVGAGI (reference sequence). Trimming pared 7 bases from V and 5 bases from J, leaving 15 bases between. CDR3 amino acids: CASNREGIDNEQFF. The CDR3 DNA reads TGTGCCAGCAACAGGGAGGGCATCGACAATGAGCAGTTCTTC.

The CDR3: CASSHRDRGYEQYF. The CDR3 coding sequence is TGTGCCAGCAGCCACCGGGACAGGGGCTACGAGCAGTACTTC. V and J are TRBV11-3 and TRBJ2-7; 10 bases map to TRBD1. V lost 5 bases and J lost 3; bases outside the gene matches: 4. This CDR3 has 14 amino acids. CDR1 and CDR2 from the germline V gene are SGHNT and YENEEA.

The V and J genes are TRBV5-1 and TRBJ1-4; tentative D call: TRBD1 (5 bases). Trimming took off 3 bases at V and 0 bases at J, with 12 bases between the two ends. The CDR3 runs 16 residues. Germline CDR1 reads SGHRS; CDR2 reads YFSETQ. Here the CDR3 reads CASSSSGTATNEKLFF. CDR3 DNA: TGCGCCAGCAGCTCGTCCGGGACTGCAACTAATGAAAAACTGTTTTTT.

The chain uses TRBV11-3 and TRBJ1-3, with no clear D. Germline CDR1 is SGHNT and CDR2 is YENEEA. The CDR3 extends over 14 amino acids. Trimming pared 7 bases from V and 0 bases from J, leaving 10 bases between. The CDR3 DNA sequence: TGTGCCAGCAAGGCTGGCGGCTCTGGAAACACCATATATTTT. Residues: CASKAGGSGNTIYF. Supplemented by reference TRBV11-3 and TRBJ1-3, the full variable domain reads EAGVVQSPRYKIIEKKQPVAFWCNPISGHNTLYWYLQNLGQGPELLIRYENEEAVDDSQLPKDRFSAERLKGVDSTLKIQPAELGDSAVYLCASKAGGSGNTIYFGEGSWLTVV.

This chain's CDR3 is CASSRQGGTDTQYF. CDR3 DNA: TGTGCCAGCAGCCGACAGGGCGGGACAGATACGCAGTATTTT. The chain is built from TRBV6-5 and TRBJ2-3; 7 bases line up with TRBD1. The CDR3 runs 14 residues. The junction had 6 bases not matched to a gene; V was cut back by 6 bases and J by 3 bases. CDR1 and CDR2 from the germline V gene are MNHEY and SVGAGI.

J is TRBJ2-3 and V is TRBV10-3; D is undetermined. CDR1 and CDR2 from the germline V gene are ENHRY and SYGVKD. This CDR3 comprises 11 residues. Trimming pared 8 bases from V and 7 bases from J, leaving 10 bases between. Written as DNA, the CDR3 is TGTGCCATCGAAGTCGGTAATACGCAGTATTTT. Its protein product is CAIEVGNTQYF.

The chain carries TRBV11-2 and TRBJ2-1, with TRBD1 matching over 8 bases. There are 14 residues in the CDR3. The V and J ends lost 1 base and 8 bases, in that order; junction bases with no gene match: 4. Per germline, CDR1 SGHAT and CDR2 FQNNGV. As DNA, the CDR3 is TGTGCCAGCAGCTTAGCCCGACAGGGGTATGAGCAGTTCTTC. Translated, it gives CASSLARQGYEQFF.

V gene TRBV4-1 combines with J gene TRBJ2-5; 8 positions match TRBD2. Looked up from germline, CDR1 is MGHRA and CDR2 is YSYEKL. V was clipped by 4 bases and J by 3 bases; unmatched bases: 7. The CDR3 consists of 15 residues. The CDR3 loop reads CASSPHGLAKETQYF. CDR3 nucleotides: TGCGCCAGCAGCCCCCATGGACTAGCAAAAGAGACCCAGTACTTC.

The V gene is TRBV7-2, the J gene TRBJ1-1; D gene uncertain. The CDR3 has 15 amino acids. Deletions cut 2 bases from V and 1 base from J, with 11 bases between. Per the germline V gene, CDR1 is SGHTA and CDR2 is FQGNSA. The CDR3 sequence is CASSLWRTANTEAFF. CDR3 in DNA: TGTGCCAGCAGCTTATGGCGAACAGCGAACACTGAAGCTTTCTTT.

The chain has TRBV7-3 and TRBJ2-5; 8 nucleotides line up with TRBD2. J lost 3 bases, V lost 5 bases, and 2 bases had no gene match. The CDR3 has 13 amino acids. Germline CDR1 reads SGHTA; CDR2 reads FQGTGA. CDR3 sequence reads: CASSPGGEETQYF. Written as DNA, the CDR3 is TGTGCCAGCAGCCCCGGGGGGGAAGAGACCCAGTACTTC.